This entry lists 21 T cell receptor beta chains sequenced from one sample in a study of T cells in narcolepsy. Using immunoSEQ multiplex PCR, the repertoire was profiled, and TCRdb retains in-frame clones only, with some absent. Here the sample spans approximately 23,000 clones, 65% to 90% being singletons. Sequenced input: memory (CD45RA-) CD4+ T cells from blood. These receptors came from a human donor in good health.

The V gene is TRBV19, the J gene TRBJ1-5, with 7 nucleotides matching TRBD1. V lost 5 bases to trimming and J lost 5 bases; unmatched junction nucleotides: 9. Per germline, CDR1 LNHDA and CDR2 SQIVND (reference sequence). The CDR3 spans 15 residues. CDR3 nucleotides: TGTGCCAGTAGTCTTGGCCGGACAGGTGATCAGCCCCAGCATTTT. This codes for CASSLGRTGDQPQHF.

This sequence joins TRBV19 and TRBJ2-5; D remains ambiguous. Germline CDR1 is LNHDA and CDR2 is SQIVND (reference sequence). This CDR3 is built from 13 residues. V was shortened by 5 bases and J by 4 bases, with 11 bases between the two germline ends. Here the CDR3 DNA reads TGTGCCAGTAGTCCCCGACCCGTAGAGACCCAGTACTTC. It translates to CASSPRPVETQYF.

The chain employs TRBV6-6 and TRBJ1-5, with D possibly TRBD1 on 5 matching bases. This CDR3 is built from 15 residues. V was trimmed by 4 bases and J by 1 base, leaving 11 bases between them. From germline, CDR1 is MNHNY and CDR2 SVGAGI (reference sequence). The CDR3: CASSFRGESNQPQHF. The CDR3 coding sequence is TGTGCCAGCAGTTTTAGGGGTGAAAGCAATCAGCCCCAGCATTTT.

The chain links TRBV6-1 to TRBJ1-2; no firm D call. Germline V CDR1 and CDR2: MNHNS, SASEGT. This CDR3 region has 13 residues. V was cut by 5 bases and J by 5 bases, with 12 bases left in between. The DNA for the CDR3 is TGTGCCAGCAGTCAAACCGCGAGTTATGGCTACACCTTC. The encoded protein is CASSQTASYGYTF.

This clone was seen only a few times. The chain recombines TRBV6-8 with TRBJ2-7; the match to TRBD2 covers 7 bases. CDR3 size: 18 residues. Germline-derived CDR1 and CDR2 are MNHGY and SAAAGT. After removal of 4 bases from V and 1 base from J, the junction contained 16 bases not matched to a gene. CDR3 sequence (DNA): TGTGCCAGCAGTTTCAAGGCTAGCGGACCGAGGAGGTCCTACGAGCAGTACTTC. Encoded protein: CASSFKASGPRRSYEQYF.

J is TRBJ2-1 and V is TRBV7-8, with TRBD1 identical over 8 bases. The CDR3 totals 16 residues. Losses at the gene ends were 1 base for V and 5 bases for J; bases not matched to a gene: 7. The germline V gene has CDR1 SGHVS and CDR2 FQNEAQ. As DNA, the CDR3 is TGTGCCAGCAGCTTAGTTCCGGGACAGGTCAACAATGAGCAGTTCTTC. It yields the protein CASSLVPGQVNNEQFF.

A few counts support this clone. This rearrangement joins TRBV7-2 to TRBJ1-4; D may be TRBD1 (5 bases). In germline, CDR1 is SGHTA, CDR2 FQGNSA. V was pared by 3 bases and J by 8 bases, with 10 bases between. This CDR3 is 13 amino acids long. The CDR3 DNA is TGTGCCAGCAGCTTGGGGTGGGGGGAAAAACTGTTTTTT. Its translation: CASSLGWGEKLFF.

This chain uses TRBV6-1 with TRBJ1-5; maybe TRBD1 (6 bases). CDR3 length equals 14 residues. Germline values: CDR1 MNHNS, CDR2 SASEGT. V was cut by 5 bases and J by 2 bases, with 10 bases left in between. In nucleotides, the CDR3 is TGTGCCAGCAGTTCAGGGGCGGGCAATCAGCCCCAGCATTTT. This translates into CASSSGAGNQPQHF.

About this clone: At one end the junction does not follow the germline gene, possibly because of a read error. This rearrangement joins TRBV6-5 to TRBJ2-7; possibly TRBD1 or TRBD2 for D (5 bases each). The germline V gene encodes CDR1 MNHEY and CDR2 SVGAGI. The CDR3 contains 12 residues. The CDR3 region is CASSYPTGTRSF. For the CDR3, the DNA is TGTGCCAGCAGTTACCCCACCGGGACCCGCAGCTTC.

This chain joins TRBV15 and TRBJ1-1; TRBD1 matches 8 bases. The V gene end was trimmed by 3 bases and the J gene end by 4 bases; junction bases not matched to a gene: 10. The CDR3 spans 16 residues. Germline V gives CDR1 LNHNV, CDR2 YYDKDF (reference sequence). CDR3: CATSRLGQGGSTEAFF. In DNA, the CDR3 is TGTGCCACCAGCAGGTTAGGACAGGGAGGTAGCACTGAAGCTTTCTTT.

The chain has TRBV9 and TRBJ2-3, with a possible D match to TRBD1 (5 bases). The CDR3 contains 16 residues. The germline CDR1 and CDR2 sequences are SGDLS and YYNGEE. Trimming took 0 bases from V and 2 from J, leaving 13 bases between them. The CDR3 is CASSVGSSRDTDTQYF. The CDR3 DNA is TGTGCCAGCAGCGTAGGGAGTAGCAGGGACACAGATACGCAGTATTTT.

The CDR3 spells CASSELGRGQPQHF. The DNA for the CDR3 is TGTGCCAGCAGTGAATTGGGAAGGGGTCAGCCCCAGCATTTT. The chain recombines TRBV6-1 with TRBJ1-5; perhaps TRBD1 as D (5 bases). The V and J ends lost 2 bases and 6 bases respectively, with 11 bases between them. The CDR3 is made up of 14 amino acids. The germline gives CDR1 MNHNS, CDR2 SASEGT.

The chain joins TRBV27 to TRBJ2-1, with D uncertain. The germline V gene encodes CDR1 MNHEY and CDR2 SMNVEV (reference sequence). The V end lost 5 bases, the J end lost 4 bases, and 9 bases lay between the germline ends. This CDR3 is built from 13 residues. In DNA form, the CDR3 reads TGTGCCAGCAGTCCCCCTGGGTACAATGAGCAGTTCTTC. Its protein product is CASSPPGYNEQFF.

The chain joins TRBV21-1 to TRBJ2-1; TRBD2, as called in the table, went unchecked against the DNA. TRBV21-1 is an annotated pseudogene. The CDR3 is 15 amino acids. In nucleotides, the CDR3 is TGTGCCAGCAGCGAGGGACTAGCGGGAGACGGTGAGCAGTTCTTC. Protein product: CASSEGLAGDGEQFF.

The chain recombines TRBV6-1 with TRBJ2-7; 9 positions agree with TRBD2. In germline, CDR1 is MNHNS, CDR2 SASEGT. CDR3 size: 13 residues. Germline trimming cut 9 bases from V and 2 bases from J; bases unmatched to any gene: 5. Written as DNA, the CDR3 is TGTGCCAGTAGGATAGCGGGAGCCTACGAGCAGTACTTC. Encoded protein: CASRIAGAYEQYF.

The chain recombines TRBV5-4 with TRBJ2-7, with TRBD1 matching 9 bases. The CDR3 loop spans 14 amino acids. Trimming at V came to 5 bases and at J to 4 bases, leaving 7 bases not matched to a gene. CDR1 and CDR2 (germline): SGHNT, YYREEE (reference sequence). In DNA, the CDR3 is TGTGCCAGCAGTCCGACAGGGGGAGGTTACGAGCAGTACTTC. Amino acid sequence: CASSPTGGGYEQYF.

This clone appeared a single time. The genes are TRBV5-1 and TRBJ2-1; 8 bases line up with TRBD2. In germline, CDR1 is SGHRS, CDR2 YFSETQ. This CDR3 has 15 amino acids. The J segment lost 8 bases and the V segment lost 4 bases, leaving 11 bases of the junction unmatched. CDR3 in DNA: TGCGCCAGCAGCCCGGGAGGGCGTACCGTTGATGAGCAGTTCTTC. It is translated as CASSPGGRTVDEQFF.

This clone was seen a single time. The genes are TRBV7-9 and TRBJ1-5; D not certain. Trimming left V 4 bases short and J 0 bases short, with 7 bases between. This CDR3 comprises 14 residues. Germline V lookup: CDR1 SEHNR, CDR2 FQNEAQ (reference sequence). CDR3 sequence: CASSSRDSNQPQHF. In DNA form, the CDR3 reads TGTGCCAGCAGCTCAAGAGATAGCAATCAGCCCCAGCATTTT. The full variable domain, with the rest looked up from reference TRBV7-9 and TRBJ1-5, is DTGVSQNPRHKITKRGQNVTFRCDPISEHNRLYWYRQTLGQGPEFLTYFQNEAQLEKSRLLSDRFSAERPKGSFSTLEIQRTEQGDSAMYLCASSSRDSNQPQHFGDGTRLSIL.

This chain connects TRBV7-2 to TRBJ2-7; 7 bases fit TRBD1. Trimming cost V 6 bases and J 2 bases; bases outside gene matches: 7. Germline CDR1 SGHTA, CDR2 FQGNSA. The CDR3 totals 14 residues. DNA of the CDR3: TGTGCCAGCAGTCGTGGACAGGAAGCCTACGAGCAGTACTTC. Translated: CASSRGQEAYEQYF.

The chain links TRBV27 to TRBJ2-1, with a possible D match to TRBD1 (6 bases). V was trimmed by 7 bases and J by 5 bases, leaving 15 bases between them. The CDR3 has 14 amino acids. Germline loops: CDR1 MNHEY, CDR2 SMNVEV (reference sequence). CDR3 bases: TGTGCCAGCACCCCGGACAGAGCAGACAATGAGCAGTTCTTC. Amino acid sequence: CASTPDRADNEQFF.

The CDR3 DNA reads as TGCGCCAGCAGCTTGGTAGCGGGAGAACGGGGCGGGGAGCTGTTTTTT. Protein sequence: CASSLVAGERGGELFF. The chain uses TRBV5-1 and TRBJ2-2; 9 bases match TRBD2. The germline CDR1 and CDR2 sequences are SGHRS and YFSETQ. This CDR3 is 16 amino acids long. V lost 0 bases to trimming and J lost 7 bases; unmatched junction nucleotides: 7.